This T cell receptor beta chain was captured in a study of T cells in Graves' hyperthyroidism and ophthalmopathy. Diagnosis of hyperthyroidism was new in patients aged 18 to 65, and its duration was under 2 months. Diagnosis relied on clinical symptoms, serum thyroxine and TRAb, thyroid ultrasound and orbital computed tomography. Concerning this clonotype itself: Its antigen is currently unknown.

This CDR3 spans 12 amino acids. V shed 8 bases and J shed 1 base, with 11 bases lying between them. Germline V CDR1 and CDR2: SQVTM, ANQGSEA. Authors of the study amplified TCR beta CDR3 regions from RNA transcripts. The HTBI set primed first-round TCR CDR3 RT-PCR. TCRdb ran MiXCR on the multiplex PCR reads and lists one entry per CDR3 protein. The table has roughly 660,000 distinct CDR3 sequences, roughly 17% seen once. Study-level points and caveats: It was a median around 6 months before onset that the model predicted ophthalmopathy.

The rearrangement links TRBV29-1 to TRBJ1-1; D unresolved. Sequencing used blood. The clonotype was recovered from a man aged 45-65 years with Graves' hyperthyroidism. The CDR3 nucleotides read TGCAGCATCATGACAAAGAACACTGAAGCTTTCTTT. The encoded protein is CSIMTKNTEAFF.